This T cell receptor beta chain is from a study of tumor-infiltrating lymphocytes in localized non-small cell lung cancer. Trimming removed 1 base from V and 6 bases from J; junction bases left unmatched: 3. The CDR3 is 15 amino acids. Germline V gene lookup returns CDR1 LGHNA and CDR2 YNFKEQ. Note on this clone: Antigen specificity is unknown.

Study findings and constraints: Only some patients had TCR sequencing, depending on available tissue.

Here immunoSEQ multiplex PCR was the method, and the copy in TCRdb shows in-frame clones only, minus some. The table has about 12,000 clones, approximately 66% seen once. The sample consisted of lung tumor tissue. The genes are TRBV4-2 and TRBJ1-6; 7 bases line up with TRBD1. The TCR sequence derives from a human donor with non-small cell lung cancer. The CDR3 region is CASSQGDRANSPLHF. The CDR3 nucleotides read TGTGCCAGCAGCCAAGGAGACAGGGCTAATTCACCCCTCCACTTT.